Listed below are T cell receptor beta chains from one sample, sequenced in a study of OX40 agonist ivuxolimab in advanced cancers. Method: immunoSEQ multiplex PCR; TCRdb's copy keeps in-frame clones and lacks some. The sample has tens of thousands of clones; almost 85% are singletons. Source: CD4+ or CD8+ T cells sorted from blood, taken in a trial of the OX40 agonist ivuxolimab. These receptors were taken from an adult with an advanced solid tumor such as melanoma, head and neck, liver or kidney cancer. The CDR3 runs from the conserved cysteine through the conserved F or W. D genes are given only for firm matches. A clone size is listed for some rows: how often the clone was seen (once, few, many), or a class if it is expanded.

clone_size: .; d_call: .; j_call: TRBJ1-6; v_call: TRBV7-2; cdr3_nt: TGTGCCAGCAGCCCGACCATTTGGGCCCATTCACCCCTCCACTTT; cdr3_aa: CASSPTIWAHSPLHF
clone_size: .; d_call: TRBD1; j_call: TRBJ1-5; v_call: TRBV6-1; cdr3_nt: TGTGCCAGCAGTGAAAGGGGGCAGGATCAGCCCCAGCATTTT; cdr3_aa: CASSERGQDQPQHF
clone_size: once; d_call: TRBD2; j_call: TRBJ2-1; v_call: TRBV5-4; cdr3_nt: TGTGCCAGCATGGCGGCGGGAGGGTTTGGCGAGCAGTTCTTC; cdr3_aa: CASMAAGGFGEQFF
clone_size: .; d_call: .; j_call: TRBJ1-5; v_call: TRBV30; cdr3_nt: TGTGCCTGGAGTGTATTTGGGAGCAATCAGCCCCAGCATTTT; cdr3_aa: CAWSVFGSNQPQHF
clone_size: once; d_call: TRBD2; j_call: TRBJ2-7; v_call: TRBV5-1; cdr3_nt: TGCGCCAGCAGCTTGACTCGCGGCGGGCTAGCGGGGTTCTACGAGCAGTACTTC; cdr3_aa: CASSLTRGGLAGFYEQYF
clone_size: .; d_call: TRBD2; j_call: TRBJ2-1; v_call: TRBV5-1; cdr3_nt: TGCGCCAGCAGCCCGCCAAGGGGGTCAGTAGCGGGGGATAAACACAATGAGCAGTTCTTC; cdr3_aa: CASSPPRGSVAGDKHNEQFF
clone_size: .; d_call: .; j_call: TRBJ2-7; v_call: TRBV28; cdr3_nt: TGTGCCAGCAGTTTTGGAGACTTGAGCTCCTACGAGCAGTACTTC; cdr3_aa: CASSFGDLSSYEQYF
clone_size: .; d_call: .; j_call: TRBJ2-2; v_call: TRBV7-3; cdr3_nt: TGTGCCAGCAGCTTATATCCGACCGGGGAGCTGTTTTTT; cdr3_aa: CASSLYPTGELFF
clone_size: .; d_call: .; j_call: TRBJ2-1; v_call: TRBV5-1; cdr3_nt: TGCGCCAGCAGCCGAGGGGTGGGTGATGAGCAGTTCTTC; cdr3_aa: CASSRGVGDEQFF
clone_size: .; d_call: .; j_call: TRBJ2-5; v_call: TRBV6-1; cdr3_nt: TGTGCCAGCAGTGAGCAAGAGACCCAGTACTTC; cdr3_aa: CASSEQETQYF
clone_size: .; d_call: .; j_call: TRBJ1-6; v_call: TRBV10-3; cdr3_nt: TGTGCCATCGCCCTTGGCGGGAAGAATTCACCCCTCCACTTT; cdr3_aa: CAIALGGKNSPLHF
clone_size: .; d_call: TRBD1; j_call: TRBJ2-3; v_call: TRBV6-5; cdr3_nt: TGTGCCAGCAGAGGAACAGGGGGCACAGATACGCAGTATTTT; cdr3_aa: CASRGTGGTDTQYF
clone_size: .; d_call: .; j_call: TRBJ2-1; v_call: TRBV7-9; cdr3_nt: TGTGCCAGCAGCTTAGAAAGTGGCCTAGGGGCCCGTCAGTTCTTC; cdr3_aa: CASSLESGLGARQFF
clone_size: .; d_call: .; j_call: TRBJ2-7; v_call: TRBV5-4; cdr3_nt: TGTGCCAGCAGCACTCCGGCCGTAGACGAGCAGTACTTC; cdr3_aa: CASSTPAVDEQYF
clone_size: .; d_call: .; j_call: TRBJ2-5; v_call: TRBV18; cdr3_nt: TGTGCCAGCTCAACGGACGACAGGCGAGAGACCCAGTACTTC; cdr3_aa: CASSTDDRRETQYF
clone_size: .; d_call: .; j_call: TRBJ2-7; v_call: TRBV5-1; cdr3_nt: TGCGCCAGCAGCTTGGGTGGCTCCGGGAGCGGCTACGAGCAGTACTTC; cdr3_aa: CASSLGGSGSGYEQYF
clone_size: .; d_call: TRBD1; j_call: TRBJ2-7; v_call: TRBV11-2; cdr3_nt: TGTGCCAGCAGCTTAGAAGCCGGGACAGGGTCCTACGAGCAGTACTTC; cdr3_aa: CASSLEAGTGSYEQYF